This TCR beta chain was recorded in a study of blood T cell repertoires in COVID-19. In the original processing: Researchers report that nucleated cell counts were estimated from reference gene primer amplification. TCRdb's table, derived via immunoSEQ multiplex PCR, lists solely in-frame clones and lacks some. V and J calls and clone size follow that table, whereas D and trimming were derived from the DNA. The profile covers about 280,000 clones, with 85% appearing a single time and about 2.5% taken by the ten largest. This sequence originates from a woman aged 45-65 years who had recovered from COVID-19. Material for sequencing was PBMCs or T cells enriched from blood (not recorded which).

CDR3 loop: CASRRLGGGNQPQHF. The CDR3 nucleotides read TGTGCCAGCAGAAGGTTGGGGGGTGGCAATCAGCCCCAGCATTTT. The gene calls are TRBV27 and TRBJ1-5, with D maybe TRBD1 (5 bases). Germline CDR1 is MNHEY and CDR2 is SMNVEV (reference sequence). The CDR3 has 15 amino acids. The germline V and J ends were trimmed by 6 bases and 2 bases, with 14 bases remaining between them.